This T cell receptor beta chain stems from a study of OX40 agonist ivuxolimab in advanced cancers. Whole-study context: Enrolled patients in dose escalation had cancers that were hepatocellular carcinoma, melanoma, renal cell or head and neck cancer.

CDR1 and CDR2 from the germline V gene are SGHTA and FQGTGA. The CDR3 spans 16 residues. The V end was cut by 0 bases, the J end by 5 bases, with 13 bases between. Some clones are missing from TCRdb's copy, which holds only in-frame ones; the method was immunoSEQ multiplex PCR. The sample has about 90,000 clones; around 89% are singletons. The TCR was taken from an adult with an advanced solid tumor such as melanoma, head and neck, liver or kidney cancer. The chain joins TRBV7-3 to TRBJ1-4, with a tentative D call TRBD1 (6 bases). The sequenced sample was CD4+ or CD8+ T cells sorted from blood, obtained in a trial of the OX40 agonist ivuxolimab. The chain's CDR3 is CASSLTVQGQNEKLFF. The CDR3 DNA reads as TGTGCCAGCAGCTTAACGGTGCAGGGGCAAAATGAAAAACTGTTTTTT.